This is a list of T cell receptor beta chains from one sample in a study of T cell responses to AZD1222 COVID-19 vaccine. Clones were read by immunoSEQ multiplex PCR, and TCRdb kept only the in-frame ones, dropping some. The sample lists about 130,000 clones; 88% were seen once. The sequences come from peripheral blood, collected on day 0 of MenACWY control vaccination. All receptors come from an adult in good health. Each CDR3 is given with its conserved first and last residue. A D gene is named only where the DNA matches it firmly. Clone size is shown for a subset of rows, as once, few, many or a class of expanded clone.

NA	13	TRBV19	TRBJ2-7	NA	CASGITGDYEQYF	TGTGCCAGTGGAATAACGGGAGACTACGAGCAGTACTTC
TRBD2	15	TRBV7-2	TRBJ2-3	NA	CASSPLAGGRDTQYF	TGTGCCAGCAGCCCACTAGCGGGAGGGCGAGATACGCAGTATTTT
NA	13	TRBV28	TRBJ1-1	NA	CATLVVMNTEAFF	TGTGCCACCCTGGTGGTTATGAACACTGAAGCTTTCTTT
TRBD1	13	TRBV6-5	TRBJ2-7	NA	CASSWDRAYEQYF	TGTGCCAGCAGCTGGGACAGGGCCTACGAGCAGTACTTC
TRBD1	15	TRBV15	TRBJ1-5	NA	CATSREQGINQPQHF	TGTGCCACCAGCAGAGAACAGGGGATCAATCAGCCCCAGCATTTT
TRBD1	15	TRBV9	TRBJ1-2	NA	CASSDGQGTNYGYTF	TGTGCCAGCAGCGACGGACAGGGTACTAACTATGGCTACACCTTC
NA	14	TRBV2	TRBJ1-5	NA	CASSEGAQGQPQHF	TGTGCCAGCAGTGAGGGGGCGCAAGGACAGCCCCAGCATTTT
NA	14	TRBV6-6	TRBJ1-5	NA	CASNSRGGNQPQHF	TGTGCCAGCAATTCAAGGGGGGGTAATCAGCCCCAGCATTTT
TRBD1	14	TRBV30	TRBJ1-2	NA	CAWSVSGGLYGYTF	TGTGCCTGGAGTGTATCAGGGGGACTCTATGGCTACACCTTC
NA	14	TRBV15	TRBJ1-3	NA	CATSRVMESSTIYF	TGTGCCACCAGCAGAGTCATGGAGAGTTCAACCATATATTTT
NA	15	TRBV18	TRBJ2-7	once	CASSPGTRSSYEQYF	TGTGCCAGCTCACCAGGGACGAGGAGCTCCTACGAGCAGTACTTC
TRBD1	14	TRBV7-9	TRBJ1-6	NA	CASSPGQVNSPLHF	TGTGCCAGCAGCCCTGGACAGGTCAATTCACCCCTCCACTTT
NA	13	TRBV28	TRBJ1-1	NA	CASSLQGYTEAFF	TGTGCCAGCAGTCTACAGGGTTACACTGAAGCTTTCTTT
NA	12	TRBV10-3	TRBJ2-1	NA	CAIAVLDNEQFF	TGTGCCATCGCAGTTTTGGACAATGAGCAGTTCTTC
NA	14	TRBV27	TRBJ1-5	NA	CASSVDTLGQPQHF	TGTGCCAGCAGCGTAGACACTCTGGGGCAGCCCCAGCATTTT
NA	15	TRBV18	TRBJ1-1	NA	CASSPPGFGRTEAFF	TGTGCCAGCTCACCACCAGGTTTCGGAAGGACTGAAGCTTTCTTT
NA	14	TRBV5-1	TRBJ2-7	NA	CASSLAGFNYEQYF	TGCGCCAGCAGCTTGGCAGGTTTCAATTACGAGCAGTACTTC